The clone carrying this T cell receptor beta chain was observed a handful of times. As yet, its antigen is unknown. The data belong to a study of cytomegalovirus exposure and HLA in healthy donors. Measured with immunoSEQ multiplex PCR; TCRdb has only the in-frame clones, and not every one. Altogether about 120,000 clones are present, over 75% being singletons, with the ten largest covering around 6%. The CDR3 runs to 15 residues. Germline V gene data show CDR1 as GTSNPN and CDR2 as SVGIG (reference sequence). V was pared by 2 bases and J by 4 bases, with 6 bases of the junction left unmatched. Overall study findings and caveats: For most TCR sequences rarity was the rule, although some public TCRs occurred in many donors. TCR clusters originating in the first cohort tended to co-occur in the roughly 110 validation repertoires, according to a later analysis. A list of about 180 TCR beta chains associated with cytomegalovirus was given.

These donors were members of the roughly 120-subject validation cohort, a group separate from the roughly 670-subject first cohort. This receptor was identified in a woman between 18 and 30 years old in good health and CMV-seropositive. The V gene is TRBV30, the J gene TRBJ1-4, with 8 bases that match TRBD1. Sequenced input: PBMCs. The CDR3 bases are TGTGCCTGGAGTACGACAGGGGCGGGTAATGAAAAACTGTTTTTT. This encodes CAWSTTGAGNEKLFF.